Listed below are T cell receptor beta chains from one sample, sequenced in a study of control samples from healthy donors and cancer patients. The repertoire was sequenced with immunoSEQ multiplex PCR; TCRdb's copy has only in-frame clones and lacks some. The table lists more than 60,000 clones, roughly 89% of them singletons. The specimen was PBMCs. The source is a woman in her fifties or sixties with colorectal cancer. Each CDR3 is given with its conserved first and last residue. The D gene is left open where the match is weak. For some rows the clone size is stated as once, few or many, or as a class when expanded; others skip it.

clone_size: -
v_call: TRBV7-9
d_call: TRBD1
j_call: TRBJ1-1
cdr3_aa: CASSRLAERGQMNTEAFF
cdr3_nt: TGTGCCAGCAGCCGTCTAGCGGAGAGGGGGCAGATGAACACTGAAGCTTTCTTT

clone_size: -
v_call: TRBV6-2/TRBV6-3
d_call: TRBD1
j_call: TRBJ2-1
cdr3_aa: CASSYSGQGYNEQFF
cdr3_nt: TGTGCCAGCAGTTACTCGGGACAGGGATACAATGAGCAGTTCTTC

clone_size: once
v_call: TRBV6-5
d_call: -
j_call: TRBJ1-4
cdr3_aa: CASSYSSKGEKLFF
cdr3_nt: TGTGCCAGCAGTTACTCGAGCAAAGGGGAAAAACTGTTTTTT

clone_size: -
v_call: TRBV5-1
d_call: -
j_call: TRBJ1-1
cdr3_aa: CASSPPGHAITEAFF
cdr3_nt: TGCGCCAGCAGTCCCCCAGGACACGCCATTACTGAAGCTTTCTTT

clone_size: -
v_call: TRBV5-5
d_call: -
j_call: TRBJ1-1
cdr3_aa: CASSLVGAGTNTEAFF
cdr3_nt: TGTGCCAGCAGCTTGGTGGGGGCAGGGACGAACACTGAAGCTTTCTTT

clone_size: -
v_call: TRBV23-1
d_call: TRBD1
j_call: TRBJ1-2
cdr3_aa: CASSPVGFAWTGLTF
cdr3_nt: TGCGCCAGCAGTCCCGTGGGGTTCGCCTGGACAGGGCTCACCTTC

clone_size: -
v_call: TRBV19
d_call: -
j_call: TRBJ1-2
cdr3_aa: CASSIDPVGANYGYTF
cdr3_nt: TGTGCCAGTAGTATAGATCCCGTTGGAGCTAACTATGGCTACACCTTC

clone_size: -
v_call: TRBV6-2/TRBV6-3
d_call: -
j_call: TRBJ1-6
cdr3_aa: CASSYSVQPNSPLHF
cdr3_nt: TGTGCCAGCAGTTACTCGGTTCAGCCCAATTCACCCCTCCACTTT

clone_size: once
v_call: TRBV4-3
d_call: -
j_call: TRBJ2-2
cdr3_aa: CASSQGVQGGSGELFF
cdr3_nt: TGCGCCAGCAGCCAAGGGGTACAGGGAGGGTCCGGGGAGCTGTTTTTT

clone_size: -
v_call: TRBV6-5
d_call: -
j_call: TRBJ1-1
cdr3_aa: CASSTELEAFF
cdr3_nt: TGTGCCAGCAGTACGGAGCTTGAAGCTTTCTTT

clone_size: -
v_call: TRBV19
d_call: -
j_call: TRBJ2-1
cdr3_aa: CASQPGGSYNEQFF
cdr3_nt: TGTGCCAGTCAACCAGGGGGGTCCTACAATGAGCAGTTCTTC

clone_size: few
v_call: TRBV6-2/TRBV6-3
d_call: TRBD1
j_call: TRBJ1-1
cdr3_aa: CASSYSAGQLNTEAFF
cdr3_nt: TGTGCCAGCAGTTACTCAGCGGGACAGCTAAACACTGAAGCTTTCTTT

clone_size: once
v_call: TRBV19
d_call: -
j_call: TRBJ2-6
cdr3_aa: CASGNSGANVLTF
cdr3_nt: TGTGCCAGTGGGAACTCTGGGGCCAACGTCCTGACTTTC

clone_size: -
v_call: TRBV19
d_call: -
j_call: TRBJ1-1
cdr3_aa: CASIPRGPNTEAFF
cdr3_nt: TGTGCCAGTATCCCGAGGGGCCCGAACACTGAAGCTTTCTTT

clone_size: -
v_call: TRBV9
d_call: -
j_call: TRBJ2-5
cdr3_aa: CASSAKGGGYQETQYF
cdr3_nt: TGTGCCAGCAGTGCCAAGGGGGGCGGGTACCAAGAGACCCAGTACTTC

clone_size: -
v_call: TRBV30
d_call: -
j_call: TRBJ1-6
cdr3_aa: CAWSVLSQGSSPLHF
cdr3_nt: TGTGCCTGGAGTGTATTATCACAGGGCAGTTCACCCCTCCACTTT

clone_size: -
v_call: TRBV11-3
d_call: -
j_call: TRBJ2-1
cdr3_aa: CASSLGAASYNEQFF
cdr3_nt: TGTGCCAGCAGCTTAGGGGCGGCATCCTACAATGAGCAGTTCTTC

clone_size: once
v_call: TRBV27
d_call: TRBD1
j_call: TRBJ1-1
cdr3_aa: CASSSRDRVGTEAFF
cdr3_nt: TGTGCCAGCAGTTCCCGGGACAGGGTTGGGACTGAAGCTTTCTTT

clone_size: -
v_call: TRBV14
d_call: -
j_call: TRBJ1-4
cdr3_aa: CASSQNLGSANEKLFF
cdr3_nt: TGTGCCAGCAGCCAAAACTTAGGGTCAGCTAATGAAAAACTGTTTTTT

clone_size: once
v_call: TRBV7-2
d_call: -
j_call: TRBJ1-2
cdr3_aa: CASSPGPNYGYTF
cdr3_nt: TGTGCCAGCAGCCCGGGACCTAACTATGGCTACACCTTC

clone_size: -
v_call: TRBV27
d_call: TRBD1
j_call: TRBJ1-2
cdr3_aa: CASSSQTGGDGYTF
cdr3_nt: TGTGCCAGCAGTTCCCAGACAGGGGGGGATGGCTACACCTTC

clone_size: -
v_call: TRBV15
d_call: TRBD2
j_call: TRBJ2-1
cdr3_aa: CATSGAGGSSYNEQFF
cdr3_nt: TGTGCCACCAGCGGAGCGGGGGGTAGTTCCTACAATGAGCAGTTCTTC

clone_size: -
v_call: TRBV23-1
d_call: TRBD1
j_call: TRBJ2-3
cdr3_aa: CASTRDRCTDTQYF
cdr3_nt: TGCGCCAGCACACGGGACAGGTGCACAGATACGCAGTATTTT

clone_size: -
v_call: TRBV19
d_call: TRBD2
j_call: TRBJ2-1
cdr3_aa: CASDRGLAGHNEQFF
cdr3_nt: TGTGCCAGTGATAGGGGACTAGCGGGGCACAATGAGCAGTTCTTC

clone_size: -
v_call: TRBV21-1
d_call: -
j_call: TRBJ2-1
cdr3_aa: CASTGTGIRNEQFF
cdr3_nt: TGTGCCAGCACAGGGACAGGGATTCGCAATGAGCAGTTCTTC

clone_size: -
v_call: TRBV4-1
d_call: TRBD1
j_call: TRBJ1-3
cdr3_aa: CASSPGTGNRNTIYF
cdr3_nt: TGCGCCAGCAGCCCCGGGACAGGGAATCGAAACACCATATATTTT

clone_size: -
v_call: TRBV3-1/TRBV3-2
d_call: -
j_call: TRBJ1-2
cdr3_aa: CASSQGGAGETNYGYTF
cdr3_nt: TGTGCCAGCAGCCAAGGGGGGGCAGGGGAAACTAACTATGGCTACACCTTC

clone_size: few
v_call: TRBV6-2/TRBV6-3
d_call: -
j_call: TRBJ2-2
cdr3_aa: CASSSWRFANTGELFF
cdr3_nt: TGTGCCAGCAGTTCATGGAGGTTCGCGAACACCGGGGAGCTGTTTTTT

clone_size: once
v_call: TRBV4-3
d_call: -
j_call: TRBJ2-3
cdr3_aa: CASSQDIGTPDTQYF
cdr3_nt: TGCGCCAGCAGCCAAGATATAGGGACCCCAGATACGCAGTATTTT

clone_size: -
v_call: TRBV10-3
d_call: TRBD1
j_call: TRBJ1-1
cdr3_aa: CAIRRDSNTEAFF
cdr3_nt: TGTGCCATCAGGAGGGACAGCAACACTGAAGCTTTCTTT

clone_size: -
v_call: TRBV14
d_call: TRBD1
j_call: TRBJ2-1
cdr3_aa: CASSQLSGQVYNEQFF
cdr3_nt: TGTGCCAGCAGCCAACTAAGCGGACAGGTCTACAATGAGCAGTTCTTC

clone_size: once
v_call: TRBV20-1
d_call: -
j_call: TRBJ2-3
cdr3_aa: CSAVQLTQYF
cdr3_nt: TGCAGTGCTGTTCAACTTACGCAGTATTTT

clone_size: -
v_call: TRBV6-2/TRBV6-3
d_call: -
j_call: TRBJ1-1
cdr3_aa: CASSRGQLEAFF
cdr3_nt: TGTGCCAGCAGCCGCGGACAGCTTGAAGCTTTCTTT

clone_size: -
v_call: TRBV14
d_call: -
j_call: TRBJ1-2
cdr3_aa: CASSQGGRGSGANYGYTF
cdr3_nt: TGTGCCAGCAGCCAAGGGGGTCGTGGCAGCGGGGCTAACTATGGCTACACCTTC

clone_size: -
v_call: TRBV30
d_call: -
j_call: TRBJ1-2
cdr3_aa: CALNAGAPNYGYTF
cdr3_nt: TGTGCCTTAAACGCTGGGGCACCAAACTATGGCTACACCTTC

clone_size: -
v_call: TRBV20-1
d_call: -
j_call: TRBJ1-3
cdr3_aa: CSASYWGVSGNTIYF
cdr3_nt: TGCAGTGCTAGTTATTGGGGGGTTTCTGGAAACACCATATATTTT

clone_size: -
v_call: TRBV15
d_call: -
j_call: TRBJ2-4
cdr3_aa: CATSRQQGAKNIQYF
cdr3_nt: TGTGCCACCAGCAGGCAACAGGGAGCCAAAAACATTCAGTACTTC

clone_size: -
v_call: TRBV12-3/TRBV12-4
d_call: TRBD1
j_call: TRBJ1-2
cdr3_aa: CASRLGTGGGYTF
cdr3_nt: TGTGCCAGCAGACTAGGGACAGGGGGAGGCTACACCTTC

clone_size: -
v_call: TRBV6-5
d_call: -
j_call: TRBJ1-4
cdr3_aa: CASSFGVGQSNEKLFF
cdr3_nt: TGTGCCAGCAGTTTCGGGGTGGGGCAGTCTAATGAAAAACTGTTTTTT

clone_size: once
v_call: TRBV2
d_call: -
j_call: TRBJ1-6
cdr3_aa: CASIQDNTKNSPLHF
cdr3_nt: TGTGCCAGCATACAGGACAATACGAAAAATTCACCCCTCCACTTT

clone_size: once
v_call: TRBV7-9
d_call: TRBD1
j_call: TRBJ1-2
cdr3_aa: CASSDNRGWDYGYTF
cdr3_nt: TGTGCCAGCAGCGATAACAGGGGCTGGGACTATGGCTACACCTTC

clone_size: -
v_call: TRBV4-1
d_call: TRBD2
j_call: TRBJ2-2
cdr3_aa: CASSRLAGGTNTGELFF
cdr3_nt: TGCGCCAGCAGCCGGCTAGCGGGGGGAACGAACACCGGGGAGCTGTTTTTT

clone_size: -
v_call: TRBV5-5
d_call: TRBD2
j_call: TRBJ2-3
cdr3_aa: CASSSLTSVVTDTQYF
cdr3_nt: TGTGCCAGCAGCTCGCTAACTAGCGTCGTAACAGATACGCAGTATTTT

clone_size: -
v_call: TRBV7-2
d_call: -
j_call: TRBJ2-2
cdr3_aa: CASSFGNTGELFF
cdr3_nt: TGTGCCAGCAGCTTCGGAAACACCGGGGAGCTGTTTTTT

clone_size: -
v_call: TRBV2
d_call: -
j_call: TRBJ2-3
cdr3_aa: CASSTNRVGTDTQYF
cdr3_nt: TGTGCCAGCAGCACTAACAGGGTAGGGACAGATACGCAGTATTTT

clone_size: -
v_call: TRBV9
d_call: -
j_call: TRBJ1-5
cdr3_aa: CASNQGGSNQPQHF
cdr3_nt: TGTGCCAGCAACCAGGGTGGGAGCAATCAGCCCCAGCATTTT

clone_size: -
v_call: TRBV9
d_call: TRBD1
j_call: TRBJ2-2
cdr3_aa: CASSGRTGPTGELFF
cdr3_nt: TGTGCCAGCAGCGGGCGGACAGGGCCCACCGGGGAGCTGTTTTTT

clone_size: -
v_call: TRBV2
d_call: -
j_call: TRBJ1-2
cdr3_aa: CASSEADRVYGYTF
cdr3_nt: TGTGCCAGCAGTGAAGCGGACCGAGTCTATGGCTACACCTTC

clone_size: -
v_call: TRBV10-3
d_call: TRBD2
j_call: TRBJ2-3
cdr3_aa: CAYGTSGGLDTQYF
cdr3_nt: TGTGCCTACGGGACTAGCGGGGGGCTGGATACGCAGTATTTT

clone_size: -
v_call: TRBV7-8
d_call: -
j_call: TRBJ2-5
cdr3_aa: CASSLIAGSAQGAQYF
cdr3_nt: TGTGCCAGCAGCTTAATAGCGGGGTCTGCCCAGGGGGCCCAGTACTTC

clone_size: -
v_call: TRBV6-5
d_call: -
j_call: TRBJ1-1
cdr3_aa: CASSRDSNTEAFF
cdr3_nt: TGTGCCAGCAGTCGGGACTCGAACACTGAAGCTTTCTTT

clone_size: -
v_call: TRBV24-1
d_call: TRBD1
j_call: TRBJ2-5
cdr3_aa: CATSDSFGQGQETQYF
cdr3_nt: TGTGCCACCAGTGACTCATTCGGACAGGGGCAAGAGACCCAGTACTTC

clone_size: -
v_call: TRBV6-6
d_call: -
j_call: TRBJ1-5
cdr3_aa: CASKTHNQPQHF
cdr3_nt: TGTGCCAGCAAGACACACAATCAGCCCCAGCATTTT

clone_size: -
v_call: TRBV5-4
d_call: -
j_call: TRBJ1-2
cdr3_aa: CASSLNTGTIGYTF
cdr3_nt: TGTGCCAGCAGCTTGAATACAGGGACTATTGGCTACACCTTC

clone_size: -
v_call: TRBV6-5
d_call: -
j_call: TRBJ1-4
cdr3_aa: CASRADGAANEKLFF
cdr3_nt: TGTGCCAGCAGGGCTGACGGGGCGGCTAATGAAAAACTGTTTTTT

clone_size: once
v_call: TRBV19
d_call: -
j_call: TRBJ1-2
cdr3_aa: CASSIAGGAYYGYTF
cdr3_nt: TGTGCCAGTAGTATAGCGGGGGGCGCGTACTATGGCTACACCTTC

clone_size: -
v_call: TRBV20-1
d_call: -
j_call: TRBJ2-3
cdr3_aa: CSASPSPRGTQYF
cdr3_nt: TGCAGTGCTAGTCCGTCACCTCGGGGTACGCAGTATTTT